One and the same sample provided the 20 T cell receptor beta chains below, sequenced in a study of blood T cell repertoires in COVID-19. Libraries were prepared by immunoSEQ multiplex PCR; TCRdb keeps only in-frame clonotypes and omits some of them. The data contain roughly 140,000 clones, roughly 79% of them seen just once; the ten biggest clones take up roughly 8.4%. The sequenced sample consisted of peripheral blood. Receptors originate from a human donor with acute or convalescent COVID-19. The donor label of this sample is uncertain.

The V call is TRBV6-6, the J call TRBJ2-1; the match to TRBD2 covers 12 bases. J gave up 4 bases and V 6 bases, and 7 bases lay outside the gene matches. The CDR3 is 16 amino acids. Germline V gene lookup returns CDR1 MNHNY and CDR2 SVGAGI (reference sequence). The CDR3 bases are TGTGCCAGCAGGTATTCCCTAGCGGGGGGGTACAATGAGCAGTTCTTC. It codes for CASRYSLAGGYNEQFF.

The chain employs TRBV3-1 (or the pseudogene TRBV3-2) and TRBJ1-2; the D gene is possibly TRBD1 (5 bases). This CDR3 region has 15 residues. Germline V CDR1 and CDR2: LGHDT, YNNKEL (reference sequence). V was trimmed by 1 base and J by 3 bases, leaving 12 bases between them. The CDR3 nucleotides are TGTGCCAGCAGCCAAGCCGGGGGTATCGACTATGGCTACACCTTC. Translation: CASSQAGGIDYGYTF.

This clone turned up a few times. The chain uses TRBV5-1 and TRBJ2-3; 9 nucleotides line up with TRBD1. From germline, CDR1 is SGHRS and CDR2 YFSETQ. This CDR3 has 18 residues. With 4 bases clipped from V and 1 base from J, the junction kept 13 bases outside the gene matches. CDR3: CASSRTGTGSGGTDTQYF. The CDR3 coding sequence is TGCGCCAGCAGCCGGACGGGGACAGGGTCAGGTGGCACAGATACGCAGTATTTT.

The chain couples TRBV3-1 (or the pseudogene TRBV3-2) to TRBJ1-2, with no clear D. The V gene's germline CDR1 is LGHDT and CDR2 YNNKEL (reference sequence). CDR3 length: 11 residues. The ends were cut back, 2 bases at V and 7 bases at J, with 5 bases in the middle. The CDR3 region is CASSQLSGYTF. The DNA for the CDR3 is TGTGCCAGCAGCCAACTAAGTGGCTACACCTTC.

The CDR3 here is CASNLRPAGDEQYV. CDR3 nucleotides: TGTGCCAGCAATCTTCGCCCGGCGGGTGACGAGCAGTACGTC. The V and J genes are TRBV6-5 and TRBJ2-7; TRBD2 is a possible D gene (5 bases). Germline values: CDR1 MNHEY, CDR2 SVGAGI. Deletions cut 7 bases from V and 5 bases from J, with 18 bases between. CDR3 length equals 14 residues.

The CDR3 nucleotides are TGTGCCACCAGTGACCCTTACAGGGGCGGGCAGGGATTCACAGATACGCAGTATTTT. Translated, it gives CATSDPYRGGQGFTDTQYF. The genes are TRBV24-1 and TRBJ2-3; 7 nucleotides agree with TRBD1. The V gene end was trimmed by 4 bases and the J gene end by 2 bases; junction bases not matched to a gene: 17. Germline lookup yields CDR1 KGHDR and CDR2 SFDVKD. The CDR3 runs to 19 residues.

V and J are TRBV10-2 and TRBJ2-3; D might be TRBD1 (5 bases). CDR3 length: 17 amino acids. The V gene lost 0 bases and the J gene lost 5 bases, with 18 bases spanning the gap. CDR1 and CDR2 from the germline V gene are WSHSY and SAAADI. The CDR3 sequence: CASSESRLAGLGDTQYF. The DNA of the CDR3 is TGCGCCAGCAGTGAGTCACGGCTCGCAGGGCTGGGAGATACGCAGTATTTT.

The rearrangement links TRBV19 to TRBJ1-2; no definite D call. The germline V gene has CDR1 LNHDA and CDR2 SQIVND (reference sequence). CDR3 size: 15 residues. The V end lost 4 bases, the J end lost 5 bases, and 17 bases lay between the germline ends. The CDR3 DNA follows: TGTGCCAGTAGTACCCGTCTGGCGGGGATTTATGGCTACACCTTC. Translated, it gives CASSTRLAGIYGYTF.

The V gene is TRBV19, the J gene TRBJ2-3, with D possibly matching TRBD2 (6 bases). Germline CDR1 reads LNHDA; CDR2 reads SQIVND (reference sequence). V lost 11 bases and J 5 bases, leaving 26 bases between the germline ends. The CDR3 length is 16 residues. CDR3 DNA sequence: TGTGCCTGCTCCGACTCTATGGGGACTGTAAAAGATACGCAGTATTTT. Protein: CACSDSMGTVKDTQYF.

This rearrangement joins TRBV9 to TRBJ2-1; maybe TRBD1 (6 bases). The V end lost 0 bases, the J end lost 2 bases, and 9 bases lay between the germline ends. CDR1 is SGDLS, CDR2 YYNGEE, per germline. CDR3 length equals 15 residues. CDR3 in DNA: TGTGCCAGCAGCGTAGGGGGGCTGACCTACAATGAGCAGTTCTTC. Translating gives CASSVGGLTYNEQFF.

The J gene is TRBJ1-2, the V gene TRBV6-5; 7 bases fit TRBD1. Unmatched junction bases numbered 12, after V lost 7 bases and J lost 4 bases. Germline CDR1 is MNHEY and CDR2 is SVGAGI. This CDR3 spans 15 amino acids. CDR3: CASNLPTGRSYGYTF. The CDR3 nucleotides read TGTGCCAGCAATTTGCCGACAGGGCGGTCCTATGGCTACACCTTC.

CDR3 protein: CASSLAGGTSGAGTQYF. The CDR3 region has the DNA TGTGCCAGCAGCTTAGCGGGTGGGACTAGCGGGGCTGGGACCCAGTACTTC. V and J are TRBV7-8 and TRBJ2-5; 13 bases fit TRBD2. V dropped 0 bases and J dropped 7; count of bases not matched to a gene: 8. Germline V gene data show CDR1 as SGHVS and CDR2 as FQNEAQ. The CDR3 length is 17 residues.

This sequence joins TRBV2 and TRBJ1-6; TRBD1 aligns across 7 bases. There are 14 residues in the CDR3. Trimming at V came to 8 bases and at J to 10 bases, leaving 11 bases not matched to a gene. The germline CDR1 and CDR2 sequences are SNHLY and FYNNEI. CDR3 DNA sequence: TGTGCCAGCCGGGAGCAGGGGGGAGGATCACCCCTCCACTTT. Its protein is CASREQGGGSPLHF.

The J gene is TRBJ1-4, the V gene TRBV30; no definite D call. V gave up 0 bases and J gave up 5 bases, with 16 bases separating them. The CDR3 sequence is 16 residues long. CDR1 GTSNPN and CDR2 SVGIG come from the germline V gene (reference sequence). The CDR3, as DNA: TGTGCCTGGAGTGTAGCGTTCCCACGGCAGAATGAAAAACTGTTTTTT. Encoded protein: CAWSVAFPRQNEKLFF.

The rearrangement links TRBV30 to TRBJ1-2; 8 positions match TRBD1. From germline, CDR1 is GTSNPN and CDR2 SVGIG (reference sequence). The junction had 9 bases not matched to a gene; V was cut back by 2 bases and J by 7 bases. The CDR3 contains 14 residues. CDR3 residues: CAWSLTGGKSGYTF. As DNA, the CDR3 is TGTGCCTGGAGTTTAACAGGGGGGAAGAGTGGCTACACCTTC.

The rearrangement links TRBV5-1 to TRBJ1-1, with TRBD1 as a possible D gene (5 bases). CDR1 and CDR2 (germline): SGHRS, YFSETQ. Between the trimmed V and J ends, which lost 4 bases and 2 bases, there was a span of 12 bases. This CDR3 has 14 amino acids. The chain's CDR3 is CASSPAGGNTEAFF. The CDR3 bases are TGCGCCAGCAGCCCGGCGGGGGGAAACACTGAAGCTTTCTTT.

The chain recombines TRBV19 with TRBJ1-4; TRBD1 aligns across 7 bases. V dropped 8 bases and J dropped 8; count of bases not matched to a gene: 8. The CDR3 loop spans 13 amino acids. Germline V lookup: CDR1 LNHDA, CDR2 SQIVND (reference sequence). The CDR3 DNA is TGTGCCAGTCGAGAGGACAGGCGCGAAAAACTGTTTTTT. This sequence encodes CASREDRREKLFF.

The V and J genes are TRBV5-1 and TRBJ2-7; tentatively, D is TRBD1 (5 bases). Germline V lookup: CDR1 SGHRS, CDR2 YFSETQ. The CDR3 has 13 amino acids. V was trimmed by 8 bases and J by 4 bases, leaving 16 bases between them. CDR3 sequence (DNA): TGCGCCAGTACAACAGGTTCAGCTTACGAGCAGTACTTC. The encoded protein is CASTTGSAYEQYF.

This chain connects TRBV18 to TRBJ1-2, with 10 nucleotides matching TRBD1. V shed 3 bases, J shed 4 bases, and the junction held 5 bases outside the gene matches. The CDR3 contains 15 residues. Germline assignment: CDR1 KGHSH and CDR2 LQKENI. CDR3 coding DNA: TGTGCCAGCTCACCCGGGACAGGGGATTCCTATGGCTACACCTTC. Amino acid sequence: CASSPGTGDSYGYTF.

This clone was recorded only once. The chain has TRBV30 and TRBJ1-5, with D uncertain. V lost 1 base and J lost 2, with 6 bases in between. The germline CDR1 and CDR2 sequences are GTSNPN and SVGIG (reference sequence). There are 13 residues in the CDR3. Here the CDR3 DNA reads TGTGCCTGGAGTGCCGCGGGCAATCAGCCCCAGCATTTT. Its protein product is CAWSAAGNQPQHF.